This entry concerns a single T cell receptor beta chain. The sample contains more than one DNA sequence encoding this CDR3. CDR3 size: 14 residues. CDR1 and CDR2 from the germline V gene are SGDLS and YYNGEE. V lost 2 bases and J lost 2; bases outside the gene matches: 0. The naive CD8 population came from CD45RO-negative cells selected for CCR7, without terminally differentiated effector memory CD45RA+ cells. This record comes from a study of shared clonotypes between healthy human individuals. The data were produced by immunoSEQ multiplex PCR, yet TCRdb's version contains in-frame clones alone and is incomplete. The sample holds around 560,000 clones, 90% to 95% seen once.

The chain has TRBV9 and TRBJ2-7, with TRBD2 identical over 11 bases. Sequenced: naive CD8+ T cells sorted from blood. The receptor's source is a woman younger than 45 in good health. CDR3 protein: CASSVTSGTYEQYF. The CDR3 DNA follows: TGTGCCAGCAGCGTGACTAGCGGGACCTACGAGCAGTACTTC.